This is a list of T cell receptor beta chains from one sample in a study of human T cells and chemical hapten exposure. One entry per CDR3 protein results from TCRdb running MiXCR on the RACE reads. Here the sample spans about 290,000 distinct CDR3 sequences, about 7.7% being singletons. Sample: whole blood, taken in connection with sensitization to the hapten diphenylcyclopropenone (DPC). The receptors stem from a man aged 18 to 30 with alopecia areata. Some clones in this sample may be carry-over from other donors' samples. Each CDR3 is given with its conserved first and last residue. A D gene is named only where the DNA matches it firmly. Clone size is not always given. Where it is, it says once, few, many or a class for expanded clones.

clone size	D gene	J gene	V gene	CDR3 protein
.	TRBD1	TRBJ2-3	TRBV6-5	CASSYGTASTDTQYF
.	.	TRBJ1-5	TRBV4-3	CASSQDWQAHQPQHF
.	.	TRBJ1-3	TRBV6-6	CASSKLLTISGNTIYF
.	TRBD1	TRBJ2-3	TRBV15	CATSRVSGTGTDTQYF
.	.	TRBJ1-4	TRBV12-3/TRBV12-4	CASSLGVANEKLFF
few	.	TRBJ1-1	TRBV5-1	CASSLPGPRNTEAFF
few	TRBD2	TRBJ2-1	TRBV24-1	CATSDLRGGRFDEQFF
many	.	TRBJ2-2	TRBV4-1	CASSQVAAFTGELFF
few	.	TRBJ2-4	TRBV20-1	CSAYPRVMVDIQYF
many	TRBD1	TRBJ1-5	TRBV6-2/TRBV6-3	CASNSPGGSQPQHF
few	TRBD2	TRBJ2-3	TRBV5-1	CASSSSGGASRTDTQYF
.	TRBD1	TRBJ2-1	TRBV2	CANSGQGVYNEQFF
many	.	TRBJ2-7	TRBV21-1	CASSRRERPATYEQYF
.	.	TRBJ1-5	TRBV6-2/TRBV6-3	CASSYSPLNQPQHF
.	.	TRBJ1-1	TRBV24-1	CATTDSQNTEAFF
.	TRBD2	TRBJ2-2	TRBV10-3	CAISAGGVAGELFF
.	.	TRBJ2-3	TRBV20-1	CSAPLAGVTDTQYF
many	TRBD1	TRBJ1-1	TRBV7-9	CASRARNRGGRTEAFF
many	.	TRBJ1-1	TRBV7-9	CAAREKALGNTEAFF
.	TRBD1	TRBJ1-2	TRBV3-1	CASSQRRTGANYGYTF
.	TRBD1	TRBJ1-2	TRBV7-9	CASHGTVNYGYTF
few	.	TRBJ1-2	TRBV4-3	CASSQVRGLTYGYTF
.	TRBD2	TRBJ2-1	TRBV11-2	CASRNLAGGYNEQFF
many	TRBD2	TRBJ2-1	TRBV4-3	CASSQGSGGAYNEQFF
few	.	TRBJ1-4	TRBV12-3/TRBV12-4	CASSLAGGERDEKLFF
.	.	TRBJ1-5	TRBV7-6	CASSSSAGGPNQPQHF
.	.	TRBJ1-1	TRBV6-2/TRBV6-3	CASSYSGGPLNTEAFF
many	.	TRBJ2-1	TRBV5-1	CASSLNLGLADPKGGQFF
.	TRBD1	TRBJ1-1	TRBV29-1	CSVTLRGPNTEAFF
.	TRBD1	TRBJ1-5	TRBV15	CATSTTMTGGGNQPQHF
few	.	TRBJ1-2	TRBV25-1	CASSRDDLYGYTF
many	TRBD1	TRBJ1-1	TRBV12-3/TRBV12-4	CASSWTGGNTEAFF
few	.	TRBJ1-2	TRBV6-5	CASQDGPSGYGYTF
many	.	TRBJ1-5	TRBV5-5	CASSLAGDNQPQHF
few	.	TRBJ1-3	TRBV10-3	CAISEDLSGNTIYF
.	.	TRBJ1-6	TRBV12-3/TRBV12-4	CASREDASPLHF
few	.	TRBJ1-2	TRBV7-9	CASSLDRAPYGYTF
many	.	TRBJ2-7	TRBV20-1	CSARHDQGTYEQYF
few	.	TRBJ1-6	TRBV6-6	CASSYPNLRDNAGGSPLHF
.	.	TRBJ1-6	TRBV6-2/TRBV6-3	CASAVAALMRPLHF
many	.	TRBJ1-5	TRBV6-2/TRBV6-3	CASSTAFGGEDQPQHF
.	.	TRBJ2-7	TRBV28	CASSLLAGDEQYF
.	.	TRBJ1-1	TRBV7-2	CASSFGGGPTEAFF
few	.	TRBJ1-1	TRBV2	CASSRAAWNPEAFF
.	.	TRBJ2-7	TRBV20-1	CSAEDVAVHEQYF
.	.	TRBJ2-7	TRBV6-5	CASTTWDGRAYEQYF
many	.	TRBJ1-1	TRBV10-3	CAISANSLNTEAFF
few	.	TRBJ2-2	TRBV12-3/TRBV12-4	CASSQPVTHPGTGELFF
.	TRBD1	TRBJ1-4	TRBV12-3/TRBV12-4	CASSWDRDEKLFF
.	.	TRBJ1-1	TRBV10-3	CAISDGRGFFAEAFF
many	.	TRBJ1-4	TRBV4-1	CASSQGRANEKLFF
.	.	TRBJ2-3	TRBV29-1	CSVEDQGTPDTQYF